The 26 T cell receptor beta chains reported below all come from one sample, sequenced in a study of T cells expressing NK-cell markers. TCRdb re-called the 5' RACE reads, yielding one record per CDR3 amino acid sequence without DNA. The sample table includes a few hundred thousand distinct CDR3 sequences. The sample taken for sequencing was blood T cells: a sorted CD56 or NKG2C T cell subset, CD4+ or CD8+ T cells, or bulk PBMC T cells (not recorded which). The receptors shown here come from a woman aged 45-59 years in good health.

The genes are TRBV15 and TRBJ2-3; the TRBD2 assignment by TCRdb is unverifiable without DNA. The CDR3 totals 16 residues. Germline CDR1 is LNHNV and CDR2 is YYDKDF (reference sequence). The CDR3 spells CATSTARAGEANTQYF.

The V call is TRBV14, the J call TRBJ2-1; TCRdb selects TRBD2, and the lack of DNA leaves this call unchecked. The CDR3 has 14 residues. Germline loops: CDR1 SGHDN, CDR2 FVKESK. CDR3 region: CASSQELGGREQFF.

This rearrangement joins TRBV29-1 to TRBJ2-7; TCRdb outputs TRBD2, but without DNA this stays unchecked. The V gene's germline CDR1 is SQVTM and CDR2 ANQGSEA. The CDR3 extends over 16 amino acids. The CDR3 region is CSTLGGLAGDKYEQYF.

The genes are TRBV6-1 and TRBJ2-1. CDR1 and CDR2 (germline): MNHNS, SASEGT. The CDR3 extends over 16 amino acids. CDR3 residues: CASRPEWYSSYNEQFF.

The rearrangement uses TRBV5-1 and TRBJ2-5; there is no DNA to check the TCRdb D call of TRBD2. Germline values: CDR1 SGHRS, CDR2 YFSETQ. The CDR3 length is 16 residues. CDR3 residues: CASSLDQGPSGKTQYF.

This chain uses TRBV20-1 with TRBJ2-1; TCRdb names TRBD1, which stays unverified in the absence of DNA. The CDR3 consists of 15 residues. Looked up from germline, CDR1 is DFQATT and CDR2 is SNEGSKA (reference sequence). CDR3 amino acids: CSATDGQGAYNEQFF.

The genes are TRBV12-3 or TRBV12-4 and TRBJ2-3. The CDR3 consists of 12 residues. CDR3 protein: CASGVDADTQYF.

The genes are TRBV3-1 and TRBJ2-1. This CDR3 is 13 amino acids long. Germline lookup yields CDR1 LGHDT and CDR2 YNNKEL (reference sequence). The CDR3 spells CASSQVPIHEQFF.

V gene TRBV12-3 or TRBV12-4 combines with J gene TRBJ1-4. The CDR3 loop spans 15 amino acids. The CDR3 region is CASSSRPVTNEKLFF.

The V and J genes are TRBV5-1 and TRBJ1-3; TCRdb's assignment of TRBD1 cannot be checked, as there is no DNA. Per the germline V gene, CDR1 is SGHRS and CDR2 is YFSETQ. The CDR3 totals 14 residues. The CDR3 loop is CASSSTDTGNTIYF.

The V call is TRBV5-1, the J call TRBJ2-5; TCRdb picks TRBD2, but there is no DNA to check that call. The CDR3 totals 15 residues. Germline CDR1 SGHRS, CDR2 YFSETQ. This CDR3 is CASSLAPSERETQYF.

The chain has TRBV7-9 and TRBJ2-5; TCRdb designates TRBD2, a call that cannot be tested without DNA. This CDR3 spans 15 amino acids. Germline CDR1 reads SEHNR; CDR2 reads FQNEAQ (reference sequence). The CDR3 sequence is CASSPGTRGEETQYF.

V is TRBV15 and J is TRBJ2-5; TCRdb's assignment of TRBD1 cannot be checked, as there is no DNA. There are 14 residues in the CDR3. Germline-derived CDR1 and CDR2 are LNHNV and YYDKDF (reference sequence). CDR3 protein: CATPCWTAQETQYF.

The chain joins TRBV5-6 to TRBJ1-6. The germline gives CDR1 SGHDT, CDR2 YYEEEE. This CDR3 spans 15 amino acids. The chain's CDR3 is CASSFQRVRNSPLHF.

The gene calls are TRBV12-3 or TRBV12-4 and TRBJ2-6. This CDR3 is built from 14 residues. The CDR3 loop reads CASKLTSGANVLTF.

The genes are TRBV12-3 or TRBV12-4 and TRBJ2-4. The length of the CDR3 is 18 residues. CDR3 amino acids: CASQTVWSESLGKNIQYF.

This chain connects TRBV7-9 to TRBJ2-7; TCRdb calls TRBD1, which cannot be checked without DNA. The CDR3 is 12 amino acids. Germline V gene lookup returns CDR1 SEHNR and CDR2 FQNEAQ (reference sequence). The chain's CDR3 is CASSRQSYEQYF.

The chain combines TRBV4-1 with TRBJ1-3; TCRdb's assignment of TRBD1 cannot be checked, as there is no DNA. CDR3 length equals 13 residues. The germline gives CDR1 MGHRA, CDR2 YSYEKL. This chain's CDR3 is CASSQTGGNTIYF.

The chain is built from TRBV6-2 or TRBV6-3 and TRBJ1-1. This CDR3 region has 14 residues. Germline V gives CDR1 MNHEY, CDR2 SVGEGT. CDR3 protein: CASRQSLMNTEAFF.

The CDR3 loop is CASSLDGLTSGNEQFF. The chain joins TRBV11-3 to TRBJ2-1; TCRdb indicates TRBD2, and absent DNA this call remains unverified. This CDR3 contains 16 residues. Germline values: CDR1 SGHNT, CDR2 YENEEA.

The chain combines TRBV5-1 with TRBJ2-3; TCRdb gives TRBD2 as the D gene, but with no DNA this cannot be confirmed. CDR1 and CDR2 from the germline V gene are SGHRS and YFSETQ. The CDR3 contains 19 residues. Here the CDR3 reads CASSAGGLAGGPRADTQYF.

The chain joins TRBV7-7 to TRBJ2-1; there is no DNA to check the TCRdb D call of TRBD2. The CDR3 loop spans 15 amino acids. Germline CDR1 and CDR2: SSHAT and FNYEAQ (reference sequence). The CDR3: CASSPQTSGRGEQFF.

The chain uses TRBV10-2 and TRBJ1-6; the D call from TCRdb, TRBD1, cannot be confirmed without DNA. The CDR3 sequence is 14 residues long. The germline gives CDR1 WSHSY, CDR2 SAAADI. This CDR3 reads CASRAGQDNSPLHF.

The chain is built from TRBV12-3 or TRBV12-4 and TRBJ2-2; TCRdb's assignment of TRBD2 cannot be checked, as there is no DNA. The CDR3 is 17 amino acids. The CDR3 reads CASSLASGSKFSGELFF.

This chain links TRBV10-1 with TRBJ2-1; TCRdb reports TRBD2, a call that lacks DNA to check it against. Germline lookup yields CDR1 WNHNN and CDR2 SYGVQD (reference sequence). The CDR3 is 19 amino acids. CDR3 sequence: CASSERPGTSGATSDEQFF.

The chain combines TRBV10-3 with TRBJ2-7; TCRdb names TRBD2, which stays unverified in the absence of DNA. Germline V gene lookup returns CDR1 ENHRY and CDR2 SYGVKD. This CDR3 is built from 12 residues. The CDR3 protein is CAISALGYEQYF.